This T cell receptor (beta chain) was sequenced in a study of cytomegalovirus exposure and HLA in healthy donors. General study findings and limits: Cytomegalovirus-associated status was assigned to 164 TCR beta chains.

The PCR used 60 Vbeta and 13 Jbeta primers. Profiling relied on immunoSEQ multiplex PCR, and the TCRdb table lists in-frame clones only, not all of them. Of 190,000 or so clones listed, over 65% are singletons. Trimming removed 4 bases from V and 8 bases from J; junction bases left unmatched: 10. Germline values: CDR1 MNHEY, CDR2 SMNVEV (reference sequence). CDR3 size: 17 residues. As to this clone: Its antigen is still unknown.

J is TRBJ2-1 and V is TRBV27, with TRBD2 matching 14 bases. Source material: PBMCs. The TCR comes from a boy aged 2 to 9 in good health and CMV-seronegative. This CDR3 is CASSSIQTSGGGDEQFF. DNA of the CDR3: TGTGCCAGCAGTTCCATCCAGACTAGCGGGGGGGGCGATGAGCAGTTCTTC.